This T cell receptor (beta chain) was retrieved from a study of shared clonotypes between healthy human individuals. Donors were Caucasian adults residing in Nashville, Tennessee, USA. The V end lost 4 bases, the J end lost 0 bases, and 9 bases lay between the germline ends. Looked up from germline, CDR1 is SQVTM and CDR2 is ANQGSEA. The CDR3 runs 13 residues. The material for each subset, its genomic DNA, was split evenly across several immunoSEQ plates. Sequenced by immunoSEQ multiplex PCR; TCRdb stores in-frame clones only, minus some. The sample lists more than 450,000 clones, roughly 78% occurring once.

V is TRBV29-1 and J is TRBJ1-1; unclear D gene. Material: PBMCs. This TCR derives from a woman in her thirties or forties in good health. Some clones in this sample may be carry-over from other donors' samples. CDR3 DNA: TGCAGCGTTGTAGGCAGGTTGAACACTGAAGCTTTCTTT. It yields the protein CSVVGRLNTEAFF.